Following are 27 T cell receptor beta chains from one sample sequenced in a study of T cells after yellow fever vaccination. TCRdb processed the 5' RACE reads anew with MiXCR; each CDR3 protein has one entry. The sample carries 350,000 to 550,000 distinct CDR3 sequences, roughly a sixth recorded once. The starting material was PBMCs, obtained before the yellow fever booster vaccination. The receptor set was obtained from a man younger than 30 who received the YFV17D yellow fever vaccine.

V usage is TRBV20-1 and J usage is TRBJ2-1; weak D call: TRBD2 (7 bases). The germline V and J ends were trimmed by 5 bases and 4 bases, with 15 bases remaining between them. This CDR3 is 14 amino acids long. CDR1 and CDR2 (germline): DFQATT, SNEGSKA (reference sequence). This CDR3 reads CSAEGGVSYNEQFF. CDR3 in DNA: TGCAGTGCTGAAGGGGGGGTTTCTTACAATGAGCAGTTCTTC.

This chain links TRBV7-3 with TRBJ2-5; no clear D gene. CDR3 length: 13 residues. V lost 11 bases and J lost 3, with 16 bases in between. In germline, CDR1 is SGHTA, CDR2 FQGTGA. CDR3 protein: CAGLVGFEETQYF. The CDR3 DNA reads as TGTGCCGGGTTGGTAGGGTTCGAAGAGACCCAGTACTTC.

This clonotype was observed a few times. This sequence joins TRBV7-2 and TRBJ2-5; unclear D gene. Deletions cut 7 bases from V and 5 bases from J, with 17 bases between. The germline CDR1 and CDR2 sequences are SGHTA and FQGNSA. The CDR3 covers 14 residues. Here the CDR3 reads CASTTGWLGETQYF. The CDR3 DNA sequence: TGTGCCAGCACCACCGGGTGGTTAGGGGAGACCCAGTACTTC. The full variable domain, its missing parts supplied by reference TRBV7-2 and TRBJ2-5, is GAGVSQSPSNKVTEKGKDVELRCDPISGHTALYWYRQSLGQGLEFLIYFQGNSAPDKSGLPSDRFSAERTGGSVSTLTIQRTQQEDSAVYLCASTTGWLGETQYFGPGTRLLVL.

The chain joins TRBV20-1 to TRBJ2-5, with no clear D. The CDR3 covers 12 residues. V was pared by 5 bases and J by 1 base, with 8 bases between. CDR1 and CDR2 from the germline V gene are DFQATT and SNEGSKA (reference sequence). The CDR3 sequence: CSAPGSQETQYF. The CDR3 bases are TGCAGTGCTCCGGGCAGCCAAGAGACCCAGTACTTC.

This chain uses TRBV5-1 with TRBJ2-7; the match to TRBD1 covers 9 bases. This CDR3 is 14 amino acids long. Looked up from germline, CDR1 is SGHRS and CDR2 is YFSETQ. The V gene end was trimmed by 4 bases and the J gene end by 7 bases; junction bases not matched to a gene: 9. The CDR3 DNA is TGCGCCAGCAGCACCGGGACAGGGAAAGAGGAGCAGTACTTC. Protein sequence: CASSTGTGKEEQYF.

V is TRBV15 and J is TRBJ1-6; 7 bases align to TRBD1. CDR1 and CDR2 (germline): LNHNV, YYDKDF (reference sequence). The CDR3 has 17 residues. Trimming cost V 0 bases and J 7 bases; bases outside gene matches: 9. CDR3 in DNA: TGTGCCACCAGCAGAGAGGGGACAGCGAGGGGAAATTCACCCCTCCACTTT. It encodes CATSREGTARGNSPLHF.

The chain combines TRBV12-3 or TRBV12-4 with TRBJ2-5; either TRBD1 or TRBD2 may supply D (6 bases each). The CDR3 covers 14 residues. The V and J ends lost 8 bases and 5 bases respectively, with 18 bases between them. The CDR3 protein is CASALPGAVETQYF. The CDR3 DNA sequence: TGTGCCAGCGCACTCCCGGGGGCGGTCGAGACCCAGTACTTC.

This clonotype was counted at least ten times. The chain recombines TRBV5-1 with TRBJ2-6; D unclear. Trimming left V 3 bases short and J 4 bases short, with 5 bases between. The CDR3 extends over 13 amino acids. Per the germline V gene, CDR1 is SGHRS and CDR2 is YFSETQ. The CDR3 DNA is TGCGCCAGCAGCTATGGGGGGGCCAACGTCCTGACTTTC. Its translation: CASSYGGANVLTF.

The J gene is TRBJ1-4, the V gene TRBV5-6, with TRBD1 identical over 7 bases. Germline lookup yields CDR1 SGHDT and CDR2 YYEEEE. V shed 5 bases, J shed 4 bases, and the junction held 8 bases outside the gene matches. The CDR3 runs 15 residues. Here the CDR3 reads CASSLMAGGNEKLFF. CDR3 in DNA: TGTGCCAGCAGTCTAATGGCAGGGGGTAATGAAAAACTGTTTTTT.

V is TRBV18 and J is TRBJ2-3; TRBD1 aligns across 10 bases. Germline V CDR1 and CDR2: KGHSH, LQKENI. Losses at the gene ends were 1 base for V and 2 bases for J; bases not matched to a gene: 6. CDR3 length: 17 residues. The CDR3 sequence is CASSPLGQGVPTDTQYF. CDR3 nucleotides: TGTGCCAGCTCACCACTTGGACAGGGGGTCCCCACAGATACGCAGTATTTT.

The rearrangement links TRBV7-9 to TRBJ2-7; TRBD1 or TRBD2 may be the D gene (6 bases each). The V and J ends lost 2 bases and 6 bases respectively, with 17 bases between them. This CDR3 spans 15 amino acids. Germline V gene lookup returns CDR1 SEHNR and CDR2 FQNEAQ (reference sequence). This CDR3 is CASSLLGAGGGEQYF. The CDR3 DNA reads as TGTGCCAGCAGCTTACTCGGGGCCGGAGGGGGCGAGCAGTACTTC.

V is TRBV11-2 and J is TRBJ2-5; 9 positions agree with TRBD1. Trimming at V came to 1 base and at J to 4 bases, leaving 10 bases not matched to a gene. This CDR3 has 17 residues. The V gene's germline CDR1 is SGHAT and CDR2 FQNNGV. DNA of the CDR3: TGTGCCAGCAGCTTAGGTAACAGGGGGCGATGGAGAGAGACCCAGTACTTC. Its protein product is CASSLGNRGRWRETQYF.

There are many counts of this clonotype. V gene TRBV27 combines with J gene TRBJ2-5, with D unresolved. The CDR3 length is 13 residues. Trimming cost V 6 bases and J 1 base, with 9 bases left between them. Germline lookup yields CDR1 MNHEY and CDR2 SMNVEV (reference sequence). CDR3 sequence: CASSGLFQETQYF. The CDR3 DNA reads as TGTGCCAGCAGCGGCCTGTTCCAAGAGACCCAGTACTTC.

This clonotype showed up many times. V is TRBV5-1 and J is TRBJ2-2; TRBD1 matches 7 bases. The CDR3 runs 15 residues. Germline V gene lookup returns CDR1 SGHRS and CDR2 YFSETQ. With 7 bases clipped from V and 0 bases from J, the junction kept 6 bases outside the gene matches. This CDR3 reads CASVAGTANTGELFF. As DNA, the CDR3 is TGCGCCAGCGTCGCCGGGACAGCGAACACCGGGGAGCTGTTTTTT.

This clonotype was counted only a few times. This chain links TRBV12-3 or TRBV12-4 with TRBJ1-5; 7 bases are a match to TRBD1. This CDR3 is built from 15 residues. The junction had 9 bases not matched to a gene; V was cut back by 5 bases and J by 5 bases. CDR3 sequence (DNA): TGTGCCAGCAGTGCCCCAGGGGGTCCTTATCAGCCCCAGCATTTT. Translated: CASSAPGGPYQPQHF.

The CDR3 DNA sequence: TGTGCCTGGAGTGTTTTGGGGGATAGCTATGGCTACACCTTC. Protein product: CAWSVLGDSYGYTF. The V gene is TRBV30, the J gene TRBJ1-2; the D gene is possibly TRBD1 (5 bases). CDR1 is GTSNPN, CDR2 SVGIG, per germline (reference sequence). V was cut by 0 bases and J by 4 bases, with 12 bases left in between. This CDR3 comprises 14 residues.

The chain has TRBV27 and TRBJ2-3; the D call may be TRBD1 or TRBD2 (5 bases each). This CDR3 region has 13 residues. Trimming removed 7 bases at V and 2 bases at J, with 10 bases between. In germline, CDR1 is MNHEY, CDR2 SMNVEV (reference sequence). As DNA, the CDR3 is TGTGCCAGCAAGGGACCCTCCACAGATACGCAGTATTTT. This sequence encodes CASKGPSTDTQYF.

This chain joins TRBV4-3 and TRBJ1-4; 8 bases align to TRBD1. CDR1 LGHNA and CDR2 YSLEER come from the germline V gene. After removal of 0 bases from V and 8 bases from J, the junction contained 5 bases not matched to a gene. This CDR3 region has 15 residues. This chain's CDR3 is CASSQDGQGSEKLFF. The CDR3 DNA follows: TGCGCCAGCAGCCAAGATGGACAGGGAAGCGAAAAACTGTTTTTT.

This clonotype has only a few counts. The V call is TRBV6-6, the J call TRBJ2-7; tentatively, D is TRBD2 (5 bases). There are 13 residues in the CDR3. Trimming left V 10 bases short and J 6 bases short, with 19 bases between. Germline values: CDR1 MNHNY, CDR2 SVGAGI (reference sequence). CDR3 loop: CATNVGPRAEQYV. CDR3 nucleotide sequence: TGTGCCACCAACGTTGGCCCGCGGGCCGAGCAGTACGTC.

This chain links TRBV19 with TRBJ2-3; tentatively, D is TRBD2 (5 bases). The V gene lost 4 bases and the J gene lost 2 bases, with 25 bases spanning the gap. The germline V gene encodes CDR1 LNHDA and CDR2 SQIVND (reference sequence). The CDR3 consists of 19 residues. Written as DNA, the CDR3 is TGTGCCAGTAGTACACCCCAGCGGATAGCCTCTAGGGTCACAGATACGCAGTATTTT. As protein: CASSTPQRIASRVTDTQYF.

This clonotype was seen only a few times. The chain combines TRBV28 with TRBJ1-4, with 7 nucleotides matching TRBD1. The CDR3 runs 15 residues. The ends lost 8 bases at V and 8 bases at J; junction bases unmatched: 14. Germline assignment: CDR1 MDHEN and CDR2 SYDVKM. CDR3 nucleotides: TGTGCCAGCGCCTCTGGGGCAGGGGGGAGGGAAAAACTGTTTTTT. This gives the protein CASASGAGGREKLFF.

This clonotype was observed a few times. The chain has TRBV4-3 and TRBJ2-1; 13 bases agree with TRBD2. The germline CDR1 and CDR2 sequences are LGHNA and YSLEER. Trimming removed 4 bases from V and 1 base from J; junction bases left unmatched: 4. This CDR3 spans 17 amino acids. The CDR3 region is CASSRGTSGASYNEQFF. The CDR3 region has the DNA TGCGCCAGCAGCCGAGGGACTAGCGGGGCATCCTACAATGAGCAGTTCTTC.

J is TRBJ1-5 and V is TRBV20-1; D may be TRBD1 (6 bases). V was trimmed by 6 bases and J by 4 bases, leaving 22 bases between them. The CDR3 is 16 amino acids. The germline CDR1 and CDR2 sequences are DFQATT and SNEGSKA (reference sequence). In DNA form, the CDR3 reads TGCAGTGCACTCAGCTTTCGAGGTAGGGGGAATCAGCCCCAGCATTTT. Translated: CSALSFRGRGNQPQHF.

The sample holds a few counts of this clonotype. The J gene is TRBJ2-1, the V gene TRBV5-1; D not certain. Looked up from germline, CDR1 is SGHRS and CDR2 is YFSETQ. With 7 bases removed from V and 2 bases from J, the gap between germline ends came to 10 bases. The CDR3 length is 13 residues. The CDR3: CASGVGTYNEQFF. In DNA form, the CDR3 reads TGCGCCAGCGGGGTCGGAACCTACAATGAGCAGTTCTTC.

This clonotype turned up a few times. The rearrangement joins TRBV20-1 to TRBJ2-7, with TRBD1 matching over 8 bases. Losses at the gene ends were 1 base for V and 1 base for J; bases not matched to a gene: 15. Germline lookup yields CDR1 DFQATT and CDR2 SNEGSKA (reference sequence). The CDR3 is 18 residues long. CDR3 in amino acids: CSARAETGEVKGSYEQYF. The CDR3 DNA follows: TGCAGTGCTAGAGCCGAGACAGGGGAAGTCAAAGGATCCTACGAGCAGTACTTC.

This clonotype has a handful of counts. The chain has TRBV12-3 or TRBV12-4 and TRBJ1-4; 7 nucleotides match TRBD1. This CDR3 is built from 11 residues. V shed 6 bases, J shed 10 bases, and the junction held 2 bases outside the gene matches. The CDR3 loop is CASSRGGKLFF. The CDR3 DNA reads TGTGCCAGCAGCAGGGGGGGAAAACTGTTTTTT.

This chain links TRBV29-1 with TRBJ2-7; D perhaps matches TRBD1 (6 bases). V was shortened by 5 bases and J by 1 base, with 9 bases between the two germline ends. This CDR3 is built from 12 residues. The germline V gene has CDR1 SQVTM and CDR2 ANQGSEA. This CDR3 reads CSVIGQSYEQYV. CDR3 sequence (DNA): TGCAGCGTTATCGGACAGTCCTACGAGCAGTACGTC.